Following are 21 T cell receptor beta chains from one sample sequenced in a study of blood T cell repertoires in COVID-19. Assay used: immunoSEQ multiplex PCR; TCRdb lists only in-frame clones, some missing. The sample shows about 260,000 clones, about 89% of them seen only once. The specimen was peripheral blood. Receptors originate from a woman in her thirties or forties who had recovered from COVID-19.

A single count supports this clone. V and J are TRBV5-5 and TRBJ1-1; D possibly corresponds to TRBD1 (6 bases). CDR1 SGHKS and CDR2 YYEKEE come from the germline V gene (reference sequence). The CDR3 runs 15 residues. The V gene lost 2 bases and the J gene lost 3 bases, with 14 bases spanning the gap. The DNA for the CDR3 is TGTGCCAGCAGCTTAAGGGACATACTGTACACTGAAGCTTTCTTT. This gives the protein CASSLRDILYTEAFF.

The genes are TRBV14 and TRBJ1-1; 7 bases are a match to TRBD1. With V trimmed by 1 base and J by 6 bases, 8 bases remained unmatched. Germline values: CDR1 SGHDN, CDR2 FVKESK. There are 15 residues in the CDR3. The CDR3, as DNA: TGTGCCAGCAGCCAAGGAGGGGGCCGATTCTCTGAAGCTTTCTTT. Amino acid sequence: CASSQGGGRFSEAFF.

The chain has TRBV2 and TRBJ1-4; D ambiguous. The CDR3 length is 12 residues. Looked up from germline, CDR1 is SNHLY and CDR2 is FYNNEI. Deletions cut 6 bases from V and 8 bases from J, with 10 bases between. This CDR3 is CASSGSLEKLFF. The CDR3 coding sequence is TGTGCCAGCAGCGGTTCACTGGAAAAACTGTTTTTT.

V and J are TRBV2 and TRBJ2-3, with a possible D match to TRBD1 (6 bases). This CDR3 region has 14 residues. V dropped 11 bases and J dropped 2 bases, with 17 bases sitting between them. Germline V CDR1 and CDR2: SNHLY, FYNNEI. The CDR3 region has the DNA TGTGCCCCGGGACACCTTACCGACACAGATACGCAGTATTTT. It encodes CAPGHLTDTDTQYF. The whole variable domain, filled in from reference TRBV2 and TRBJ2-3, reads EPEVTQTPSHQVTQMGQEVILRCVPISNHLYFYWYRQILGQKVEFLVSFYNNEISEKSEIFDDQFSVERPDGSNFTLKIRSTKLEDSAMYFCAPGHLTDTDTQYFGPGTRLTVL.

This clone was detected once. The rearrangement links TRBV30 to TRBJ1-2, with TRBD1 matching 7 bases. Losses at the gene ends were 0 bases for V and 4 bases for J; bases not matched to a gene: 5. This CDR3 is built from 14 residues. Per germline, CDR1 GTSNPN and CDR2 SVGIG (reference sequence). DNA for the CDR3: TGTGCCTGGAGTGTCCGGGACAGTCTCTATGGCTACACCTTC. The encoded protein is CAWSVRDSLYGYTF.

The chain uses TRBV10-3 and TRBJ1-5; D remains unclear. Germline CDR1 reads ENHRY; CDR2 reads SYGVKD. The CDR3 is 12 amino acids. V gave up 8 bases and J gave up 6 bases, with 11 bases separating them. CDR3 region: CAIGQALQPQHF. In DNA form, the CDR3 reads TGTGCCATCGGGCAGGCCCTTCAGCCCCAGCATTTT.

The chain is built from TRBV6-5 and TRBJ1-1; D possibly corresponds to TRBD1 (6 bases). This CDR3 contains 13 residues. With 4 bases removed from V and 6 bases from J, the gap between germline ends came to 12 bases. Per germline, CDR1 MNHEY and CDR2 SVGAGI. The DNA for the CDR3 is TGTGCCAGCAGTTTACAGGGATTTTCTGAAGCTTTCTTT. Protein product: CASSLQGFSEAFF.

This chain joins TRBV12-5 and TRBJ1-5, with 11 bases that match TRBD1. Unmatched junction bases numbered 11, after V lost 4 bases and J lost 6 bases. Germline CDR1 reads LGHNT; CDR2 reads FRNRAP. The CDR3 has 17 residues. The CDR3 loop reads CASGWGRDRGRFQPQHF. CDR3 DNA: TGTGCTAGTGGTTGGGGCCGGGACAGGGGGAGGTTTCAGCCCCAGCATTTT. Filled out from reference TRBV12-5 and TRBJ1-5, the complete variable domain reads DARVTQTPRHKVTEMGQEVTMRCQPILGHNTVFWYRQTMMQGLELLAYFRNRAPLDDSGMPKDRFSAEMPDATLATLKIQPSEPRDSAVYFCASGWGRDRGRFQPQHFGDGTRLSIL.

J is TRBJ1-2 and V is TRBV9, with a tentative D call TRBD1 (6 bases). This CDR3 is built from 16 residues. Trimming removed 3 bases from V and 7 bases from J, with 22 bases in between. Looked up from germline, CDR1 is SGDLS and CDR2 is YYNGEE. The CDR3 bases are TGTGCCAGCAGCGGAACGAGTTCCGGGACACAGGCTGGCTACACCTTC. Encoded protein: CASSGTSSGTQAGYTF.

The chain is built from TRBV6-5 and TRBJ1-1; TRBD1 might be the D (5 bases). Germline V gene data show CDR1 as MNHEY and CDR2 as SVGAGI. V was shortened by 6 bases and J by 4 bases, with 12 bases between the two germline ends. The CDR3 loop spans 13 amino acids. CDR3 sequence: CASSPRVPTEAFF. CDR3 nucleotides: TGTGCCAGCAGCCCCAGGGTTCCCACTGAAGCTTTCTTT.

This chain links TRBV18 with TRBJ2-1; 14 nucleotides line up with TRBD2. CDR1 is KGHSH and CDR2 is LQKENI in the germline V gene. V trimming: 3 bases; J trimming: 7 bases; junction bases outside the gene matches: 2. The CDR3 has 15 residues. Here the CDR3 reads CASSPTSGGDNEQFF. The CDR3 bases are TGTGCCAGCTCACCGACTAGCGGGGGGGATAATGAGCAGTTCTTC. The full variable domain, its missing parts supplied by reference TRBV18 and TRBJ2-1, is NAGVMQNPRHLVRRRGQEARLRCSPMKGHSHVYWYRQLPEEGLKFMVYLQKENIIDESGMPKERFSAEFPKEGPSILRIQQVVRGDSAAYFCASSPTSGGDNEQFFGPGTRLTVL.

The V and J genes are TRBV6-8 and TRBJ2-7; a weak D match, TRBD1 (6 bases). Germline V lookup: CDR1 MNHGY, CDR2 SAAAGT. The CDR3 totals 16 residues. Deletions cut 6 bases from V and 0 bases from J, with 18 bases between. CDR3 protein: CASRSYDRTPSYEQYF. The CDR3 bases are TGTGCCAGCAGATCCTACGACAGGACCCCCTCCTACGAGCAGTACTTC.

The chain employs TRBV11-1 and TRBJ1-2; D gene unclear. This CDR3 is built from 13 residues. Germline V lookup: CDR1 SGHAT, CDR2 FQDESV (reference sequence). The V end was cut by 5 bases, the J end by 6 bases, with 13 bases between. This CDR3 is CASSKDSVHGYTF. The CDR3 nucleotides are TGTGCCAGCAGCAAAGACTCCGTTCATGGCTACACCTTC. Combining the CDR3 with reference TRBV11-1 and TRBJ1-2 gives the whole variable domain EAEVAQSPRYKITEKSQAVAFWCDPISGHATLYWYRQILGQGPELLVQFQDESVVDDSQLPKDRFSAERLKGVDSTLKIQPAELGDSAMYLCASSKDSVHGYTFGSGTRLTVV.

This clone was detected only once. V is TRBV7-2 and J is TRBJ2-3; 12 bases fit TRBD2. CDR1 is SGHTA, CDR2 FQGNSA, per germline. The CDR3 spans 15 residues. J was trimmed by 5 bases and V by 4 bases; bases with no gene match: 4. CDR3 in amino acids: CASSSLAGGIDTQYF. The CDR3 coding sequence is TGTGCCAGCAGCTCCCTAGCGGGGGGGATAGATACGCAGTATTTT.

The chain is built from TRBV11-3 and TRBJ1-5; 10 bases map to TRBD1. Germline-derived CDR1 and CDR2 are SGHNT and YENEEA. The CDR3 is 17 amino acids. The ends lost 1 base at V and 4 bases at J; junction bases unmatched: 7. The CDR3 loop reads CASSLVGGTGANQPQHF. The CDR3 DNA follows: TGTGCCAGCAGCTTAGTCGGCGGGACAGGGGCGAATCAGCCCCAGCATTTT.

This rearrangement joins TRBV27 to TRBJ2-1, with D possibly being TRBD2 (5 bases). In germline, CDR1 is MNHEY, CDR2 SMNVEV (reference sequence). V gave up 5 bases and J gave up 4 bases, with 21 bases separating them. This CDR3 has 17 amino acids. The CDR3 coding sequence is TGTGCCAGCAGTCTCTCCCAACTAGTTCGAGGGTACAATGAGCAGTTCTTC. Protein: CASSLSQLVRGYNEQFF.

This clone was seen a single time. The chain joins TRBV7-9 to TRBJ2-5; 8 bases are shared with TRBD2. V lost 8 bases, J lost 5 bases, and 7 bases stayed unmatched. Per germline, CDR1 SEHNR and CDR2 FQNEAQ (reference sequence). This CDR3 region has 13 residues. The CDR3: CASGTRGSETQYF. The CDR3 DNA is TGTGCCAGCGGGACTAGGGGGTCGGAGACCCAGTACTTC.

This clone was seen once. The chain joins TRBV19 to TRBJ2-7; tentative D call: TRBD1 (6 bases). Trimming stripped 0 bases from V and 9 bases from J, with 15 bases between. Germline V gives CDR1 LNHDA, CDR2 SQIVND (reference sequence). CDR3 size: 14 residues. The CDR3 is CASSIDFRDKGQYF. The CDR3 coding sequence is TGTGCCAGTAGTATAGACTTCCGGGACAAGGGGCAGTACTTC.

The chain is built from TRBV5-1 and TRBJ2-7, with D maybe TRBD1 (6 bases). V lost 4 bases and J 5 bases, leaving 19 bases between the germline ends. The CDR3 covers 15 residues. Per the germline V gene, CDR1 is SGHRS and CDR2 is YFSETQ. The CDR3 nucleotides are TGCGCCAGCAGCCCTCGGACGAGGGGGAGCGACGAGCAGTACTTC. It specifies CASSPRTRGSDEQYF. The whole variable domain, remainder taken from reference TRBV5-1 and TRBJ2-7, is KAGVTQTPRYLIKTRGQQVTLSCSPISGHRSVSWYQQTPGQGLQFLFEYFSETQRNKGNFPGRFSGRQFSNSRSEMNVSTLELGDSALYLCASSPRTRGSDEQYFGPGTRLTVT.

V is TRBV11-2 and J is TRBJ1-5, with D maybe TRBD1 (6 bases). Per germline, CDR1 SGHAT and CDR2 FQNNGV. Trimming pared 5 bases from V and 4 bases from J, leaving 15 bases between. The CDR3 consists of 15 residues. The CDR3 region has the DNA TGTGCCAGCAGCGCAACACAGGGTTGGAATCAGCCCCAGCATTTT. This encodes CASSATQGWNQPQHF. Filled out from reference TRBV11-2 and TRBJ1-5, the complete variable domain reads EAGVAQSPRYKIIEKRQSVAFWCNPISGHATLYWYQQILGQGPKLLIQFQNNGVVDDSQLPKDRFSAERLKGVDSTLKIQPAKLEDSAVYLCASSATQGWNQPQHFGDGTRLSIL.

V and J are TRBV10-3 and TRBJ2-5; TRBD2 might be the D (6 bases). This CDR3 comprises 13 residues. Germline V lookup: CDR1 ENHRY, CDR2 SYGVKD. V gave up 10 bases and J gave up 1 base, with 13 bases separating them. This CDR3 reads CATVPGVQETQYF. DNA of the CDR3: TGTGCCACCGTCCCGGGGGTCCAAGAGACCCAGTACTTC.